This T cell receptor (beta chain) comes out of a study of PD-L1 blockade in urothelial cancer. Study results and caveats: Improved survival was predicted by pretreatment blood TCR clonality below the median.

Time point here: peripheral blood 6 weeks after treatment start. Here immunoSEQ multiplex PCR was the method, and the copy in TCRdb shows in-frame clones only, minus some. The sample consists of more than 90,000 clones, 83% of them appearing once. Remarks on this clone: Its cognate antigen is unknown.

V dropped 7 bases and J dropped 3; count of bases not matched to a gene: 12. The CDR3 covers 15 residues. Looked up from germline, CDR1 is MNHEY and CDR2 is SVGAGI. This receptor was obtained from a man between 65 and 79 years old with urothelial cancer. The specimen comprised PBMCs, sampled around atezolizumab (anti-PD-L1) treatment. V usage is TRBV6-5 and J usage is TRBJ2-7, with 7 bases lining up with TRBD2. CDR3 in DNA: TGTGCCAGCACCGATGGGGGGGGTATGGACTACGAGCAGTACTTC. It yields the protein CASTDGGGMDYEQYF.